These 14 T cell receptor beta chains were all obtained from the same sample, sequenced in a study of cytomegalovirus exposure and HLA in healthy donors. This PCR relied on a set of 60 Vbeta primers and 13 Jbeta primers. TCRdb's table, derived via immunoSEQ multiplex PCR, lists solely in-frame clones and lacks some. The sample holds over 30,000 clones. The sequenced sample was PBMCs. All receptors derive from a man aged 35-49 years in good health and CMV-seronegative.

J is TRBJ2-3 and V is TRBV4-3; no clear D gene. The CDR3 loop spans 14 amino acids. From germline, CDR1 is LGHNA and CDR2 YSLEER. Trimming stripped 0 bases from V and 2 bases from J, with 6 bases between. CDR3 sequence (DNA): TGCGCCAGCAGCCAAGATGCGTACACAGATACGCAGTATTTT. This translates into CASSQDAYTDTQYF.

The J gene is TRBJ2-7, the V gene TRBV19; TRBD2 aligns across 13 bases. This CDR3 spans 15 amino acids. Germline V lookup: CDR1 LNHDA, CDR2 SQIVND (reference sequence). The junction had 4 bases not matched to a gene; V was cut back by 5 bases and J by 3 bases. Written as DNA, the CDR3 is TGTGCCAGTAGTGGGACTAGCGGGGCCGACTACGAGCAGTACTTC. Protein product: CASSGTSGADYEQYF.

Here the CDR3 DNA reads TGCGCCAGCAGCTCTGGACAGGCGAATCCCACAGATACGCAGTATTTT. This codes for CASSSGQANPTDTQYF. The chain carries TRBV5-1 and TRBJ2-3; 7 positions match TRBD1. CDR3 size: 16 residues. Germline V gene lookup returns CDR1 SGHRS and CDR2 YFSETQ. V lost 3 bases, J lost 2 bases, and 9 bases stayed unmatched.

V usage is TRBV7-9 and J usage is TRBJ2-2; tentatively, D is TRBD2 (5 bases). CDR1 is SEHNR, CDR2 FQNEAQ, per germline (reference sequence). V was shortened by 6 bases and J by 2 bases, with 16 bases between the two germline ends. This CDR3 spans 16 amino acids. Written as DNA, the CDR3 is TGTGCCAGCAGTTCCTACACTAGGACCAACACCGGGGAGCTGTTTTTT. Translation: CASSSYTRTNTGELFF. Full variable domain (remainder filled in from reference TRBV7-9 and TRBJ2-2): DTGVSQNPRHKITKRGQNVTFRCDPISEHNRLYWYRQTLGQGPEFLTYFQNEAQLEKSRLLSDRFSAERPKGSFSTLEIQRTEQGDSAMYLCASSSYTRTNTGELFFGEGSRLTVL.

The chain links TRBV30 to TRBJ2-3; 7 nucleotides line up with TRBD2. This CDR3 spans 15 amino acids. CDR1 GTSNPN and CDR2 SVGIG come from the germline V gene (reference sequence). V gave up 0 bases and J gave up 0 bases; unmatched junction bases: 3. For the CDR3, the DNA is TGTGCCTGGAGTGTGGGTAGCGGGAGCACAGATACGCAGTATTTT. Its translation is CAWSVGSGSTDTQYF.

The chain combines TRBV19 with TRBJ1-2, with unresolved D. V was pared by 6 bases and J by 5 bases, with 10 bases between. Germline assignment: CDR1 LNHDA and CDR2 SQIVND (reference sequence). The CDR3 is 12 residues long. The CDR3 reads CASRFGEYGYTF. The CDR3 DNA sequence: TGTGCCAGTAGGTTCGGGGAGTATGGCTACACCTTC.

V usage is TRBV30 and J usage is TRBJ2-7; no clear D. Trimming pared 5 bases from V and 0 bases from J, leaving 11 bases between. Germline V gives CDR1 GTSNPN, CDR2 SVGIG (reference sequence). The CDR3 consists of 13 residues. The CDR3 sequence is CAWDHTVSYEQYF. CDR3 DNA sequence: TGTGCCTGGGACCACACAGTCTCCTACGAGCAGTACTTC.

J is TRBJ2-7 and V is TRBV7-8; a weak D match, TRBD2 (6 bases). V lost 5 bases to trimming and J lost 3 bases, with 11 bases between them. The CDR3 runs 13 residues. The V gene's germline CDR1 is SGHVS and CDR2 FQNEAQ. The CDR3 region is CASSPGLGYEQYF. The CDR3 DNA reads TGTGCCAGCAGCCCGGGACTGGGCTACGAGCAGTACTTC.

V is TRBV6-5 and J is TRBJ1-1; 8 positions match TRBD1. J lost 1 base, V lost 2 bases, and 3 bases had no gene match. The length of the CDR3 is 15 residues. CDR1 MNHEY and CDR2 SVGAGI come from the germline V gene. The CDR3 is CASSYAGQGNTEAFF. In nucleotides, the CDR3 is TGTGCCAGCAGTTACGCCGGACAGGGGAACACTGAAGCTTTCTTT.

This sequence joins TRBV7-2 and TRBJ2-2; 9 bases align to TRBD2. The CDR3 is 15 residues long. Germline V gives CDR1 SGHTA, CDR2 FQGNSA. The junction had 2 bases not matched to a gene; V was cut back by 1 base and J by 5 bases. The CDR3 DNA reads as TGTGCCAGCAGCTTAGGAACTAGCGGGACCGGGGAGCTGTTTTTT. Its protein is CASSLGTSGTGELFF.

The gene calls are TRBV30 and TRBJ2-7; 7 bases are shared with TRBD1. J was trimmed by 4 bases and V by 5 bases; bases with no gene match: 2. The CDR3 loop spans 11 amino acids. Per germline, CDR1 GTSNPN and CDR2 SVGIG (reference sequence). DNA for the CDR3: TGTGCCTGGGGGGGACAGTACGAGCAGTACTTC. It is translated as CAWGGQYEQYF.

J is TRBJ1-1 and V is TRBV27; 9 bases match TRBD1. The V gene end was trimmed by 2 bases and the J gene end by 0 bases; junction bases not matched to a gene: 7. Germline assignment: CDR1 MNHEY and CDR2 SMNVEV (reference sequence). This CDR3 comprises 17 residues. The CDR3 sequence: CASSLRGQGNLNTEAFF. CDR3 DNA: TGTGCCAGCAGTTTAAGGGGACAGGGTAATTTGAACACTGAAGCTTTCTTT.

This chain uses TRBV7-7 with TRBJ2-5, with 10 bases aligning to TRBD2. The V gene end was trimmed by 5 bases and the J gene end by 7 bases; junction bases not matched to a gene: 19. Germline CDR1 and CDR2: SSHAT and FNYEAQ (reference sequence). The CDR3 sequence is 18 residues long. CDR3 region: CASSPRRTSGRTRGTQYF. The CDR3 DNA reads as TGTGCCAGCAGCCCCCGCCGGACTAGCGGAAGAACCCGCGGGACCCAGTACTTC.

Here the CDR3 DNA reads TGTGCCAGCAGCGTAGAGGGTAGCGGGAGGGGAGGGGGCGACAATGAGCAGTTCTTC. Its protein is CASSVEGSGRGGGDNEQFF. V gene TRBV9 combines with J gene TRBJ2-1; 11 nucleotides align to TRBD2. The ends lost 0 bases at V and 5 bases at J; junction bases unmatched: 13. CDR3 length: 19 amino acids. CDR1 SGDLS and CDR2 YYNGEE come from the germline V gene. Full variable domain (missing parts from reference TRBV9 and TRBJ2-1): DSGVTQTPKHLITATGQRVTLRCSPRSGDLSVYWYQQSLDQGLQFLIQYYNGEERAKGNILERFSAQQFPDLHSELNLSSLELGDSALYFCASSVEGSGRGGGDNEQFFGPGTRLTVL.